This TCR beta chain emerged from a study of T cell responses to AZD1222 COVID-19 vaccine. The CDR3 is 14 residues long. V was trimmed by 7 bases and J by 5 bases, leaving 15 bases between them. Germline CDR1 and CDR2: LNHDA and SQIVND (reference sequence). Clones were read by immunoSEQ multiplex PCR, and TCRdb kept only the in-frame ones, dropping some. The repertoire holds around 100,000 clones, around 87% seen once, with 3.5% to 4.5% in the top ten. Points from the study as a whole: Spike-specific TCR breadth and depth grew following two AZD1222 doses.

A word on this clone: Its target is not known.

The chain employs TRBV19 and TRBJ1-5; D is possibly TRBD1 (6 bases). The TCR originated in an adult in good health. This specimen was peripheral blood, taken on day 0 of MenACWY control vaccination. CDR3: CASTSLGGDQPQHF. Here the CDR3 DNA reads TGTGCCAGTACCTCCTTAGGGGGAGATCAGCCCCAGCATTTT.